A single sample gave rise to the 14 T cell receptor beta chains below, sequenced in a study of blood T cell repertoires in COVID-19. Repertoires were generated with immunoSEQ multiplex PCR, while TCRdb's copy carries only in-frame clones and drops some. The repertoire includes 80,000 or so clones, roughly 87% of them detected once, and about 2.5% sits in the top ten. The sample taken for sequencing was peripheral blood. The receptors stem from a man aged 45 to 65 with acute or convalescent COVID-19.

The CDR3 DNA follows: TGTGCCAGCAGCTTCATCGGGGGGCCCGTCGAAACCCAGTACTTC. Its translation: CASSFIGGPVETQYF. The rearrangement uses TRBV7-2 and TRBJ2-5; the D gene is possibly TRBD2 (7 bases). V lost 3 bases to trimming and J lost 8 bases, with 19 bases between them. The CDR3 totals 15 residues. From germline, CDR1 is SGHTA and CDR2 FQGNSA.

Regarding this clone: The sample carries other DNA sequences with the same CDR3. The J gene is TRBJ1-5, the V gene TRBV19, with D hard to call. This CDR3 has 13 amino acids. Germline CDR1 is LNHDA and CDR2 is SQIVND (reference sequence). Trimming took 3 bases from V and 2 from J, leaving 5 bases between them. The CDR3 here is CASSIIGNQPQHF. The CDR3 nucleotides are TGTGCCAGTAGTATTATTGGCAATCAGCCCCAGCATTTT.

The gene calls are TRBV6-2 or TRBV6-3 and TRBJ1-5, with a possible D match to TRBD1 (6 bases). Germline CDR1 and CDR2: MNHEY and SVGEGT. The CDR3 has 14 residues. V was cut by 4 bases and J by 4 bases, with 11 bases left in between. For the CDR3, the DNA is TGTGCCAGCAGTTTTGTGGACAGTAATCAGCCCCAGCATTTT. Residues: CASSFVDSNQPQHF.

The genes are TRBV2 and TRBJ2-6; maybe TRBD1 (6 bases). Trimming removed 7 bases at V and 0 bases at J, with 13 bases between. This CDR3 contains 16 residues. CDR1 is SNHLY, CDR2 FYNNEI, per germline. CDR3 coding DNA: TGTGCCAGCACTCGTTCGGACAGCTCTGGGGCCAACGTCCTGACTTTC. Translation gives CASTRSDSSGANVLTF. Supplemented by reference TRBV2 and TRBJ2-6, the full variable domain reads EPEVTQTPSHQVTQMGQEVILRCVPISNHLYFYWYRQILGQKVEFLVSFYNNEISEKSEIFDDQFSVERPDGSNFTLKIRSTKLEDSAMYFCASTRSDSSGANVLTFGAGSRLTVL.

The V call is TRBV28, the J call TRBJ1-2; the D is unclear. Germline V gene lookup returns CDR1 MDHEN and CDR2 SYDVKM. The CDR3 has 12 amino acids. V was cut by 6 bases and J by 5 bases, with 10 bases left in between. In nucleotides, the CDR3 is TGTGCCAGCAGCGTGGGCTTATATGGCTACACCTTC. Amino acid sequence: CASSVGLYGYTF.

The CDR3 is CATSISVASSYEQYF. CDR3 coding DNA: TGTGCCACCAGCATCTCGGTTGCTAGCTCCTACGAGCAGTACTTC. The chain combines TRBV15 with TRBJ2-7, with D unclear. CDR3 size: 15 residues. The germline gives CDR1 LNHNV, CDR2 YYDKDF (reference sequence). The ends were cut back, 4 bases at V and 0 bases at J, with 13 bases in the middle.

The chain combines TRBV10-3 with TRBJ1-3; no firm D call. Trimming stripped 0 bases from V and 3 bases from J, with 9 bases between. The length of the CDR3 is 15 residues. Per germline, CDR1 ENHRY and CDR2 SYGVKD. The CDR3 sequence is CAISESQAGGNTIYF. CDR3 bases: TGTGCCATCAGTGAGTCGCAGGCGGGTGGAAACACCATATATTTT.

The CDR3 is CASMGLKLGDSPLHF. The CDR3 DNA sequence: TGTGCCAGCATGGGACTGAAGCTCGGGGATTCACCCCTCCACTTT. The V and J genes are TRBV6-5 and TRBJ1-6; perhaps TRBD1 as D (5 bases). Deletions cut 7 bases from V and 8 bases from J, with 18 bases between. There are 15 residues in the CDR3. Germline V gives CDR1 MNHEY, CDR2 SVGAGI.

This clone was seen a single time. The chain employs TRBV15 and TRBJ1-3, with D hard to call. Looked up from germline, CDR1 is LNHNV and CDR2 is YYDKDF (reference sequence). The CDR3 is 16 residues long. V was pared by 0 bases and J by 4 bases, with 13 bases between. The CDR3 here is CATSRELTGTGNTIYF. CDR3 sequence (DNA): TGTGCCACCAGCAGAGAACTAACGGGAACGGGAAACACCATATATTTT. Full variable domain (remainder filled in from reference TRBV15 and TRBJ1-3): DAMVIQNPRYQVTQFGKPVTLSCSQTLNHNVMYWYQQKSSQAPKLLFHYYDKDFNNEADTPDNFQSRRPNTSFCFLDIRSPGLGDTAMYLCATSRELTGTGNTIYFGEGSWLTVV.

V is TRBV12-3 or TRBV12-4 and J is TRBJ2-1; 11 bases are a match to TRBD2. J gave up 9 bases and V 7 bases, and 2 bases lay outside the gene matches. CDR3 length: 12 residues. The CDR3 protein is CASKLAGAEQFF. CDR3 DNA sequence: TGTGCCAGCAAACTAGCGGGAGCTGAGCAGTTCTTC.

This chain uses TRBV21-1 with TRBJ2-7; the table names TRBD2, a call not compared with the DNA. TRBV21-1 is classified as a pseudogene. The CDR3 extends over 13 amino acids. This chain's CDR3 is CASSKRSIHEQYF. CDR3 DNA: TGTGCCAGCAGCAAACGGAGCATTCACGAGCAGTACTTC.

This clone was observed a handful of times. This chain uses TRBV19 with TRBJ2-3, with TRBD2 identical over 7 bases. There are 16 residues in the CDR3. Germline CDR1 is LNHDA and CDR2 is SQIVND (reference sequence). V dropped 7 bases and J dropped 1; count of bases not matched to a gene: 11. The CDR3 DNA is TGTGCCAGTAACTGGGGAGGGGCCGGGGGCACAGATACGCAGTATTTT. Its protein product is CASNWGGAGGTDTQYF.

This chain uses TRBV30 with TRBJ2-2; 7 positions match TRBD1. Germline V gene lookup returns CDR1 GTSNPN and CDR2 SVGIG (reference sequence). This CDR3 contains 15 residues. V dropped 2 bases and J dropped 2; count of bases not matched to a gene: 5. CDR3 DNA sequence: TGTGCCTGGAGTAGGGGGCAGGCAAACACCGGGGAGCTGTTTTTT. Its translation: CAWSRGQANTGELFF.

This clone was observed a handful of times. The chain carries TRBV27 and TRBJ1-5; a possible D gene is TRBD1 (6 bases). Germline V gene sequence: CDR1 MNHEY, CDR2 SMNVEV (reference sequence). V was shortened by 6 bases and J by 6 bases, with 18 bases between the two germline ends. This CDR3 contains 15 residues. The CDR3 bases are TGTGCCAGCAGCCCCATTGAGGGGGAGGGTCAGCCCCAGCATTTT. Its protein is CASSPIEGEGQPQHF.